The TCR beta chain described here comes from a study of blood T cell repertoires in COVID-19. Study-wide context: Sites in the United States, Italy and Spain provided acute and convalescent COVID-19 samples.

Germline CDR1 is DFQATT and CDR2 is SNEGSKA (reference sequence). The CDR3 spans 12 residues. Trimming stripped 3 bases from V and 7 bases from J, with 10 bases between. Authors' data handling: From reference gene primer amplification, estimates of nucleated cell counts were derived. Profiled with immunoSEQ multiplex PCR; TCRdb holds only in-frame clones, not every one. Clonal size and the V and J genes are those of that table, whereas D and trimming came from the DNA. The table includes 150,000 to 200,000 clones, approximately 91% detected once. Cohort 3 donors were reported recovered after two negative PCRs, clearance, or symptom resolution.

Sample: PBMCs or T cells enriched from blood (not recorded which). This chain connects TRBV20-1 to TRBJ2-1; unclear D gene. This clonotype was sampled from a young woman who had recovered from COVID-19. The chain's CDR3 is CSASYDFNEQFF. CDR3 nucleotides: TGCAGTGCTAGTTACGACTTTAATGAGCAGTTCTTC.